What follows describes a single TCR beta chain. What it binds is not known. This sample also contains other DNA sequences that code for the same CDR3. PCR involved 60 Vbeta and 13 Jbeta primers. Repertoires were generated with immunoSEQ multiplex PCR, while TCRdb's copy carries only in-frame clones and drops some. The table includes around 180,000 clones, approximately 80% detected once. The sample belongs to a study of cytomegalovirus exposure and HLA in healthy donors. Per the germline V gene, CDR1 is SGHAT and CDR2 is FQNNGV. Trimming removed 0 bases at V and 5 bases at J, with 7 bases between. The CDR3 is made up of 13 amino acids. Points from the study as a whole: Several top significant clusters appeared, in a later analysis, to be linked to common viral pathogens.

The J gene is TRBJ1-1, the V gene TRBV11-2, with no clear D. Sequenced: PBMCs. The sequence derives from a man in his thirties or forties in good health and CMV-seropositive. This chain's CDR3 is CASSLEAGTEAFF. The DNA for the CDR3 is TGTGCCAGCAGCTTAGAGGCGGGGACTGAAGCTTTCTTT.